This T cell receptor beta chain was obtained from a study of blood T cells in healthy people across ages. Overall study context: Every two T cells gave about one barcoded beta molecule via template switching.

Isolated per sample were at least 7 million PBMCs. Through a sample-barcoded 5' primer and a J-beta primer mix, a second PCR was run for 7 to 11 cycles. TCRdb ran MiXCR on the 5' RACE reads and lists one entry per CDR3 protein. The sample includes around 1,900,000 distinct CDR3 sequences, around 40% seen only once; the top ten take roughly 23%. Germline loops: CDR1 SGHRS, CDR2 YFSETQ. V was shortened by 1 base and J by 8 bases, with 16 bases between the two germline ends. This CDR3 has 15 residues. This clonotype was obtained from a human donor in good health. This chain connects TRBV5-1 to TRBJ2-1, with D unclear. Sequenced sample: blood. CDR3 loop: CASSLRSPGGDEQFF. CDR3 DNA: TGCGCCAGCAGCTTGAGGAGCCCCGGTGGGGATGAGCAGTTCTTC.